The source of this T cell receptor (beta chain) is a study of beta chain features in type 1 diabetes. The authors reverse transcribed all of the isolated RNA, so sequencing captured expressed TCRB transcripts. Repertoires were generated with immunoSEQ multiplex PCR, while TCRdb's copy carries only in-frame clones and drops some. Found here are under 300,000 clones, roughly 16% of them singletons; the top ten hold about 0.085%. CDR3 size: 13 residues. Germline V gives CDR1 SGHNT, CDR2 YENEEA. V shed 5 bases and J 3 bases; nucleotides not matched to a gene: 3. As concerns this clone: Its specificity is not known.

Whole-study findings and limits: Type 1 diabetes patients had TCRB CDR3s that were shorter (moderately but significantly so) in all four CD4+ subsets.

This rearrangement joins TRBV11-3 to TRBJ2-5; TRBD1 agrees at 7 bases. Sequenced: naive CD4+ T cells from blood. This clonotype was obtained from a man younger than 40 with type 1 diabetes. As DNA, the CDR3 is TGTGCCAGCAGCCGACAGGGCGAAGAGACCCAGTACTTC. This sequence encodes CASSRQGEETQYF.